A single sample gave rise to the 19 T cell receptor beta chains below, sequenced in a study of blood T cell repertoires in COVID-19. Sequencing was performed with immunoSEQ multiplex PCR; in TCRdb, only in-frame clones are kept and a portion is missing. The sample records about 280,000 clones, around 89% being singletons. Sequenced sample: PBMCs or T cells enriched from blood (not recorded which). These receptors came from a woman aged 60 to 75 in a cohort exposed to, infected with or recovered from COVID-19 (not recorded which).

CDR3 sequence reads: CASSLEASGDNEQFF. The DNA of the CDR3 is TGTGCCAGCAGTTTAGAGGCCTCAGGGGACAATGAGCAGTTCTTC. The chain links TRBV28 to TRBJ2-1; D might be TRBD1 (6 bases). The ends were cut back, 2 bases at V and 5 bases at J, with 13 bases in the middle. Per the germline V gene, CDR1 is MDHEN and CDR2 is SYDVKM. This CDR3 is built from 15 residues.

The V and J genes are TRBV4-2 and TRBJ2-3, with 12 nucleotides matching TRBD2. Germline loops: CDR1 LGHNA, CDR2 YNFKEQ. The J segment lost 3 bases and the V segment lost 3 bases, leaving 4 bases of the junction unmatched. The CDR3 length is 16 residues. CDR3 coding DNA: TGTGCCAGCAGCCACGGACTAGCGGGGTCGACAGATACGCAGTATTTT. It codes for CASSHGLAGSTDTQYF.

The chain uses TRBV6-2 or TRBV6-3 and TRBJ2-3; D is unresolved. Trimming removed 4 bases from V and 4 bases from J, with 6 bases in between. The length of the CDR3 is 12 residues. Germline V gives CDR1 MNHEY, CDR2 SVGEGT. CDR3 protein: CASSSRADTQYF. The DNA of the CDR3 is TGTGCCAGCAGTTCTCGAGCAGATACGCAGTATTTT.

This chain connects TRBV7-3 to TRBJ2-2, with D perhaps matching TRBD1 (5 bases). The V end lost 5 bases, the J end lost 5 bases, and 9 bases lay between the germline ends. The CDR3 contains 13 residues. Germline V gene data show CDR1 as SGHTA and CDR2 as FQGTGA. The CDR3 nucleotides read TGTGCCAGCAGCCCGACAGTGACCGGGGAGCTGTTTTTT. Encoded protein: CASSPTVTGELFF.

The chain recombines TRBV28 with TRBJ1-5; 7 bases agree with TRBD1. Looked up from germline, CDR1 is MDHEN and CDR2 is SYDVKM. Germline trimming cut 8 bases from V and 4 bases from J; bases unmatched to any gene: 8. The CDR3 has 14 amino acids. The CDR3 loop reads CASVPPGGNQPQHF. In DNA, the CDR3 is TGTGCCAGCGTTCCCCCAGGGGGGAATCAGCCCCAGCATTTT.

This chain links TRBV6-4 with TRBJ1-4; 8 bases map to TRBD1. Germline V gives CDR1 MRHNA, CDR2 SNTAGT. The CDR3 has 16 amino acids. After removal of 6 bases from V and 3 bases from J, the junction contained 9 bases not matched to a gene. As DNA, the CDR3 is TGTGCCAGCAGGCTAGGACAGGGTATTCCTAATGAAAAACTGTTTTTT. Its translation is CASRLGQGIPNEKLFF.

J is TRBJ2-1 and V is TRBV7-2, with 7 bases that match TRBD2. Germline V gene lookup returns CDR1 SGHTA and CDR2 FQGNSA. The CDR3 has 14 residues. Unmatched junction bases numbered 5, after V lost 6 bases and J lost 3 bases. CDR3 nucleotides: TGTGCCAGCAGTTTTAGCGGGTTCTACAATGAGCAGTTCTTC. Translating gives CASSFSGFYNEQFF.

The chain couples TRBV4-2 to TRBJ2-7, with D possibly being TRBD2 (6 bases). The CDR3 runs to 14 residues. Trimming stripped 0 bases from V and 3 bases from J, with 9 bases between. Germline values: CDR1 LGHNA, CDR2 YNFKEQ. This CDR3 is CASSQDDGGYEQYF. Written as DNA, the CDR3 is TGTGCCAGCAGCCAAGATGACGGGGGCTACGAGCAGTACTTC.

V and J are TRBV2 and TRBJ2-2; TRBD2 matches at 13 bases. The CDR3 has 16 amino acids. Germline assignment: CDR1 SNHLY and CDR2 FYNNEI. Germline trimming cut 0 bases from V and 8 bases from J; bases unmatched to any gene: 3. CDR3 loop: CASSEAGLAGVGELFF. The CDR3 coding sequence is TGTGCCAGCAGTGAAGCAGGACTAGCGGGAGTGGGGGAGCTGTTTTTT. The full variable domain, with the rest looked up from reference TRBV2 and TRBJ2-2, is EPEVTQTPSHQVTQMGQEVILRCVPISNHLYFYWYRQILGQKVEFLVSFYNNEISEKSEIFDDQFSVERPDGSNFTLKIRSTKLEDSAMYFCASSEAGLAGVGELFFGEGSRLTVL.

The chain has TRBV21-1 and TRBJ2-1; TRBD1, as called in the table, went unchecked against the DNA. TRBV21-1 is listed as a pseudogene. This CDR3 has 17 residues. The CDR3 loop is CASSRQLGQFGGNEQFF. Written as DNA, the CDR3 is TGTGCCAGCAGCCGCCAACTGGGACAGTTCGGCGGGAATGAGCAGTTCTTC.

This clone was seen once. This chain joins TRBV28 and TRBJ2-7; 7 bases are shared with TRBD2. Germline values: CDR1 MDHEN, CDR2 SYDVKM. This CDR3 spans 13 amino acids. With 10 bases clipped from V and 7 bases from J, the junction kept 13 bases outside the gene matches. CDR3 nucleotide sequence: TGTGCCACCCTAGCGGAAAACTCGGGGGAGCAGTACTTC. This gives the protein CATLAENSGEQYF.

The V gene is TRBV7-2, the J gene TRBJ1-1, with 10 nucleotides matching TRBD1. The CDR3 is made up of 16 amino acids. The germline gives CDR1 SGHTA, CDR2 FQGNSA. J was trimmed by 4 bases and V by 3 bases; bases with no gene match: 8. CDR3 region: CASSFLGQGRTTEAFF. Here the CDR3 DNA reads TGTGCCAGCAGCTTCTTGGGACAGGGGAGGACCACTGAAGCTTTCTTT.

The CDR3 region has the DNA TGTGCCAGCAGCCCAACCCCGGACGGGAGCTCTGGAAACACCATATATTTT. Residues: CASSPTPDGSSGNTIYF. The V and J genes are TRBV7-6 and TRBJ1-3; D is unresolved. Trimming left V 5 bases short and J 0 bases short, with 17 bases between. CDR1 is SGHVS, CDR2 FNYEAQ, per germline. The length of the CDR3 is 17 residues. Based on the CDR3 plus reference TRBV7-6 and TRBJ1-3, the full variable domain is GAGVSQSPRYKVTKRGQDVALRCDPISGHVSLYWYRQALGQGPEFLTYFNYEAQQDKSGLPNDRFSAERPEGSISTLTIQRTEQRDSAMYRCASSPTPDGSSGNTIYFGEGSWLTVV.

The V call is TRBV28, the J call TRBJ2-7; D remains unclear. This CDR3 spans 12 amino acids. Trimming stripped 1 base from V and 6 bases from J, with 7 bases between. CDR1 MDHEN and CDR2 SYDVKM come from the germline V gene. This chain's CDR3 is CASSLSFGEQYF. DNA of the CDR3: TGTGCCAGCAGTTTATCTTTCGGCGAGCAGTACTTC.

This clone was observed a few times. The rearrangement uses TRBV2 and TRBJ2-7; 7 bases map to TRBD1. In germline, CDR1 is SNHLY, CDR2 FYNNEI. CDR3 size: 11 residues. V was clipped by 8 bases and J by 6 bases; unmatched bases: 4. CDR3 coding DNA: TGTGCCAGCTCTAACAGGGGCGAGCAGTACTTC. Its protein is CASSNRGEQYF. Complete variable domain (other parts from reference TRBV2 and TRBJ2-7): EPEVTQTPSHQVTQMGQEVILRCVPISNHLYFYWYRQILGQKVEFLVSFYNNEISEKSEIFDDQFSVERPDGSNFTLKIRSTKLEDSAMYFCASSNRGEQYFGPGTRLTVT.

The chain links TRBV15 to TRBJ1-2, with a tentative D call TRBD1 (6 bases). Between the trimmed V and J ends, which lost 5 bases and 5 bases, there was a span of 18 bases. Germline-derived CDR1 and CDR2 are LNHNV and YYDKDF (reference sequence). This CDR3 is built from 15 residues. The CDR3 reads CATSVYDRGAYGYTF. CDR3 DNA: TGTGCCACCAGCGTATATGATCGGGGGGCGTATGGCTACACCTTC. The whole variable domain, remainder taken from reference TRBV15 and TRBJ1-2, is DAMVIQNPRYQVTQFGKPVTLSCSQTLNHNVMYWYQQKSSQAPKLLFHYYDKDFNNEADTPDNFQSRRPNTSFCFLDIRSPGLGDTAMYLCATSVYDRGAYGYTFGSGTRLTVV.

The chain employs TRBV7-2 and TRBJ2-2; 12 bases match TRBD1. The V gene's germline CDR1 is SGHTA and CDR2 FQGNSA. With V trimmed by 5 bases and J by 5 bases, 12 bases remained unmatched. The CDR3 consists of 18 residues. CDR3 sequence: CASSPPGTGGARTGELFF. The CDR3 DNA follows: TGTGCCAGCAGCCCCCCCGGGACAGGGGGCGCGAGGACCGGGGAGCTGTTTTTT.

The chain combines TRBV6-2 or TRBV6-3 with TRBJ2-7, with D possibly being TRBD1 (6 bases). Germline loops: CDR1 MNHEY, CDR2 SVGEGT. The CDR3 contains 16 residues. Trimming stripped 4 bases from V and 0 bases from J, with 16 bases between. The CDR3 protein is CASSSRDKGSSYEQYF. The CDR3 DNA reads TGTGCCAGCAGTTCCCGGGACAAAGGTAGCTCCTACGAGCAGTACTTC.

V gene TRBV5-1 combines with J gene TRBJ2-7; 10 bases match TRBD2. V lost 3 bases, J lost 1 base, and 7 bases stayed unmatched. This CDR3 is built from 16 residues. CDR1 and CDR2 from the germline V gene are SGHRS and YFSETQ. The chain's CDR3 is CASSWAGTSASYEQYF. The DNA of the CDR3 is TGCGCCAGCAGCTGGGCCGGGACTAGCGCTTCCTACGAGCAGTACTTC.